The clone carrying this TCR beta chain appeared once. What it binds is not known. These data belong to a study of shared clonotypes between healthy human individuals. V lost 5 bases, J lost 0 bases, and 11 bases lay in between. The CDR3 runs 15 residues. Germline-derived CDR1 and CDR2 are SGHTA and FQGNSA. Several immunoSEQ plates received, in even portions, the genomic DNA of each subset. Per the original methods: ImmunoSEQ output lacked quality scores and full-length reads, limiting matched filtering. The method was immunoSEQ multiplex PCR; TCRdb's version includes in-frame clones alone and lacks a portion of them. The D gene and trimming were derived from the DNA, and the V and J assignments and clone size from that table. The table shows about 1.5 million clones, with 95% to 99% occurring only once. Notes on the study in general: Rarefaction demonstrated incomplete sorted-subset sequencing despite large depth. Among non-shared clonotypes, generation probabilities were lower than among those shared by all four donors.

The sample was naive CD4+ T cells sorted from blood. As to subset: CD45RA+ positively selected. This TCR was recovered from a young man in good health. The chain uses TRBV7-2 and TRBJ1-5; D uncertain. The CDR3 DNA sequence: TGTGCCAGCAGCCCCCTCCGGTTTAGCAATCAGCCCCAGCATTTT. Its protein product is CASSPLRFSNQPQHF.